This T cell receptor beta chain was recovered during a study of graft-versus-host responses after intestinal transplantation. Overall study context: Induction using anti-thymocyte globulin, followed by tacrolimus and steroids for about three years, was given to all recipients.

Profiling relied on immunoSEQ multiplex PCR, and the TCRdb table lists in-frame clones only, not all of them. The profile shows around 14,000 clones, just under 95% of them singletons. The length of the CDR3 is 15 residues. Germline loops: CDR1 MNHNS, CDR2 SASEGT. V dropped 2 bases and J dropped 4 bases, with 12 bases sitting between them. The receptor comes from a human patient who received an intestinal transplant, so some T cells may come from the graft donor. This sequence joins TRBV6-1 and TRBJ1-3; tentatively, D is TRBD1 (5 bases). Specimen: PBMCs, collected 9 days after transplant. CDR3: CASSEWGSGGNTIYF. Written as DNA, the CDR3 is TGTGCCAGCAGTGAATGGGGCTCAGGGGGAAACACCATATATTTT.